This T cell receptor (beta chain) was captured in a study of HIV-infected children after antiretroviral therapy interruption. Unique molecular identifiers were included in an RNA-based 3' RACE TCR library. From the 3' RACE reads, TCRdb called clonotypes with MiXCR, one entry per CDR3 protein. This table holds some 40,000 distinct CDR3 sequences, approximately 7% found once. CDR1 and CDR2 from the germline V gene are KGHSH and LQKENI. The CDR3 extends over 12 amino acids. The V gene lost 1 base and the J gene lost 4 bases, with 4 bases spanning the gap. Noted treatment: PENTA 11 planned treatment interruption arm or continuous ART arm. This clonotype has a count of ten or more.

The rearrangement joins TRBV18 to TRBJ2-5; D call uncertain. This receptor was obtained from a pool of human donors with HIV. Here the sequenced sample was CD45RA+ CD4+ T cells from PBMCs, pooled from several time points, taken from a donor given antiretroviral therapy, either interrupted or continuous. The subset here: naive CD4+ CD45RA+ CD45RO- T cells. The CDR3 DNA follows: TGTGCCAGCTCACCACGGGGAGAGACCCAGTACTTC. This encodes CASSPRGETQYF.